This T cell receptor beta chain was identified in a study of blood T cell repertoires in COVID-19. On the study more broadly: Specimens from acute and convalescent COVID-19 originated in the United States, Italy and Spain. Sources were T cells, B-cell-depleted T cells, or PBMCs; the material itself was cDNA or gDNA.

Per the authors' pipeline: Amplification of reference gene primers provided the estimated nucleated cell counts. Profiling relied on immunoSEQ multiplex PCR, and the TCRdb table lists in-frame clones only, not all of them. V and J calls and clone size follow that table, whereas D and trimming were derived from the DNA. The table lists 200,000 to 300,000 clones, 80% to 90% of them singletons. The CDR3 runs 15 residues. CDR1 is SGHTA and CDR2 is FQGTGA in the germline V gene. V dropped 3 bases and J dropped 3 bases, with 12 bases sitting between them. The chain couples TRBV7-3 to TRBJ2-1, with a possible D match to TRBD2 (6 bases). The origin of this receptor is a man aged 45 to 65 with acute or convalescent COVID-19. What was sequenced was peripheral blood. Here the CDR3 DNA reads TGTGCCAGCAGCTTGAATAGCGGTCTCTACAATGAGCAGTTCTTC. This translates into CASSLNSGLYNEQFF.